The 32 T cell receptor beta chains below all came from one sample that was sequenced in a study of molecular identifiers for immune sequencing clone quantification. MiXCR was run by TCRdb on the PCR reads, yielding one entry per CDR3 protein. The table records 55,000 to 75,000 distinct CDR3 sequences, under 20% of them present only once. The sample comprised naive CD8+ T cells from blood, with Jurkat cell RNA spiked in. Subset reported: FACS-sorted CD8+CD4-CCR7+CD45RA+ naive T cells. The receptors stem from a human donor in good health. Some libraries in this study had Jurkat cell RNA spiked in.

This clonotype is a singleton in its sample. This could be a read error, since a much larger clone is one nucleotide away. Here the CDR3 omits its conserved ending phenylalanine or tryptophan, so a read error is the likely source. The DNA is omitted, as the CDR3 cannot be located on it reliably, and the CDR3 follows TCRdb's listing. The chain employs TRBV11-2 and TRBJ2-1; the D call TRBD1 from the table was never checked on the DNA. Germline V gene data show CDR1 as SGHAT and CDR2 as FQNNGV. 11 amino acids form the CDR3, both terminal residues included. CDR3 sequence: CASSLLGPEFS.

The CDR3 region is CASSSTSPGLAGVFYNEQFF. CDR3 nucleotides: TGTGCCAGCAGCTCCACCTCACCGGGACTAGCGGGAGTATTCTACAATGAGCAGTTCTTC. V is TRBV7-9 and J is TRBJ2-1, with TRBD2 matching 14 bases. V gave up 4 bases and J gave up 3 bases; unmatched junction bases: 14. Germline-derived CDR1 and CDR2 are SEHNR and FQNEAQ (reference sequence). This CDR3 comprises 20 residues. Combining the CDR3 with reference TRBV7-9 and TRBJ2-1 gives the whole variable domain DTGVSQNPRHKITKRGQNVTFRCDPISEHNRLYWYRQTLGQGPEFLTYFQNEAQLEKSRLLSDRFSAERPKGSFSTLEIQRTEQGDSAMYLCASSSTSPGLAGVFYNEQFFGPGTRLTVL.

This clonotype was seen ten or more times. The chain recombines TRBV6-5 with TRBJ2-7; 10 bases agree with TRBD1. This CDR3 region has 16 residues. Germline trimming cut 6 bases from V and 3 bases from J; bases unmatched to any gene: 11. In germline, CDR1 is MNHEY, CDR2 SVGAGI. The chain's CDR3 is CASSTTGTGDLYEQYF. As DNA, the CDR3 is TGTGCCAGCAGCACAACCGGGACAGGGGACCTCTACGAGCAGTACTTC.

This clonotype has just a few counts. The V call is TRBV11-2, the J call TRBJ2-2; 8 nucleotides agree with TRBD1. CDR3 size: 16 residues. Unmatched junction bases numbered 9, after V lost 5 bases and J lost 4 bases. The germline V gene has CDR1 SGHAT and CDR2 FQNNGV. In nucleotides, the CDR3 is TGTGCCAGCAGCCTCTCCCCGGGACAGGTCACCGGGGAGCTGTTTTTT. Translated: CASSLSPGQVTGELFF. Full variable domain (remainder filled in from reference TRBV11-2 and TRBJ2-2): EAGVAQSPRYKIIEKRQSVAFWCNPISGHATLYWYQQILGQGPKLLIQFQNNGVVDDSQLPKDRFSAERLKGVDSTLKIQPAKLEDSAVYLCASSLSPGQVTGELFFGEGSRLTVL.

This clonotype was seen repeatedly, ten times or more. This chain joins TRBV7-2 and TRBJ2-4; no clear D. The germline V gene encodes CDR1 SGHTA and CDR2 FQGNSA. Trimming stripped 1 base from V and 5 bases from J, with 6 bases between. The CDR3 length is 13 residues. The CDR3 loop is CASSLVGENIQYF. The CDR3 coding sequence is TGTGCCAGCAGCTTAGTAGGCGAAAACATTCAGTACTTC.

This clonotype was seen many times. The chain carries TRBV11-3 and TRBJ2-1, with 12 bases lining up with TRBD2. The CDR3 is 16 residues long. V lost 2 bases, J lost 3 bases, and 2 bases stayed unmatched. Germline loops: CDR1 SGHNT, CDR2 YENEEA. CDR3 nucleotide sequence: TGTGCCAGCAGCTTAAGGACTAGCGGGGTCTACAATGAGCAGTTCTTC. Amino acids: CASSLRTSGVYNEQFF.

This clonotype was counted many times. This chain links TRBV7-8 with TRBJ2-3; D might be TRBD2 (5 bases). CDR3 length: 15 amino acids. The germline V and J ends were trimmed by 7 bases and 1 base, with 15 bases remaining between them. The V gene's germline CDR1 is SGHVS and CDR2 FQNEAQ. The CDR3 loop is CASKRWISGTDTQYF. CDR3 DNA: TGTGCCAGCAAGCGGTGGATTTCAGGCACAGATACGCAGTATTTT. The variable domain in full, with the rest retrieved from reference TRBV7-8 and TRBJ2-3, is GAGVSQSPRYKVAKRGQDVALRCDPISGHVSLFWYQQALGQGPEFLTYFQNEAQLDKSGLPSDRFFAERPEGSVSTLKIQRTQQEDSAVYLCASKRWISGTDTQYFGPGTRLTVL.

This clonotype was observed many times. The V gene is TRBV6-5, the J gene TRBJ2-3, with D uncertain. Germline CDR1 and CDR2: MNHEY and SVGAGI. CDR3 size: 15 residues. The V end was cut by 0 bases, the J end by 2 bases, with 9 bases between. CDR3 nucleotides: TGTGCCAGCAGTTACTCAACATCCCCCACAGATACGCAGTATTTT. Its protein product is CASSYSTSPTDTQYF.

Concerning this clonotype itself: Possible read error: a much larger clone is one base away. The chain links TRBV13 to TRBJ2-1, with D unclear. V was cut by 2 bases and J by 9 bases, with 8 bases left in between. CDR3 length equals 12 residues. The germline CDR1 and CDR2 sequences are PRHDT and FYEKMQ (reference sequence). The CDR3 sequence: CASSLLSPEQFF. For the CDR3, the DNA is TGTGCCAGCAGCTTACTGTCCCCTGAGCAGTTCTTC.

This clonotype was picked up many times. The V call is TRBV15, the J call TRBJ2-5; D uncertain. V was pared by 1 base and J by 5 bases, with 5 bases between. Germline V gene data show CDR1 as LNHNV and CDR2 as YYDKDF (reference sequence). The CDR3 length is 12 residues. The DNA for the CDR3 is TGTGCCACCAGCAGAGTTGCGGAGACCCAGTACTTC. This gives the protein CATSRVAETQYF.

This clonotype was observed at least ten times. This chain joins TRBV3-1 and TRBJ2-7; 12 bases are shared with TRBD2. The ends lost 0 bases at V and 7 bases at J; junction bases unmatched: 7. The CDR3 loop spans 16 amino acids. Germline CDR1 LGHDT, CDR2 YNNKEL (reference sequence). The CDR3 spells CASSQEGLAGQGEQYF. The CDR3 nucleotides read TGTGCCAGCAGCCAAGAAGGACTAGCGGGACAGGGGGAGCAGTACTTC.

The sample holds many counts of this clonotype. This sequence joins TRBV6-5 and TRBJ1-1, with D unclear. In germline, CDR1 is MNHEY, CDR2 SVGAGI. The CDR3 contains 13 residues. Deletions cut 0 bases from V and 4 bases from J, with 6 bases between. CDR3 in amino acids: CASSYSQTTEAFF. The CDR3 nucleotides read TGTGCCAGCAGTTACTCGCAGACCACTGAAGCTTTCTTT.

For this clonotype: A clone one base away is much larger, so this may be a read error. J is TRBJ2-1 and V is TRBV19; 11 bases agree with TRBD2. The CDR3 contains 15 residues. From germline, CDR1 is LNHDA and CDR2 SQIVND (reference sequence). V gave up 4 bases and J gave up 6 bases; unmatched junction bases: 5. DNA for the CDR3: TGTGCCAGTAGTACCGCTCTAGCGGGAGGCAATGAGCAGTTCTTC. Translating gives CASSTALAGGNEQFF.

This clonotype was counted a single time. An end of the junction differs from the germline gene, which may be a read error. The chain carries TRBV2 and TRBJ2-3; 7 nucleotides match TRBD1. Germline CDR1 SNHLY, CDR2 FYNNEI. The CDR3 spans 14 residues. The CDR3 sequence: CASSEAPGTDTQFF. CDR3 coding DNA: TGTGCCAGCAGTGAAGCGCCGGGGACAGATACGCAGTTTTTT.

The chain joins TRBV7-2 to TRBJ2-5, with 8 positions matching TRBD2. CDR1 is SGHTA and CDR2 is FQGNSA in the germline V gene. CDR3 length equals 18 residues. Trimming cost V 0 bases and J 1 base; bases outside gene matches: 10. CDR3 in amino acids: CASSLAVEVAGPQETQYF. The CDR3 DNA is TGTGCCAGCAGCTTAGCCGTGGAGGTAGCGGGACCCCAAGAGACCCAGTACTTC. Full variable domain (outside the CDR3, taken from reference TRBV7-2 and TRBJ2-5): GAGVSQSPSNKVTEKGKDVELRCDPISGHTALYWYRQSLGQGLEFLIYFQGNSAPDKSGLPSDRFSAERTGGSVSTLTIQRTQQEDSAVYLCASSLAVEVAGPQETQYFGPGTRLLVL.

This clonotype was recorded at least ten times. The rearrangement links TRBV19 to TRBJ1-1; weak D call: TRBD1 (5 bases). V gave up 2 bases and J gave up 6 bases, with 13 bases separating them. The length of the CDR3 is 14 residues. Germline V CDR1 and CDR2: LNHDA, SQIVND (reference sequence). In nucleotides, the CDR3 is TGTGCCAGTAGTATAAAGGGGCTCACCCCTGAAGCTTTCTTT. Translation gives CASSIKGLTPEAFF.

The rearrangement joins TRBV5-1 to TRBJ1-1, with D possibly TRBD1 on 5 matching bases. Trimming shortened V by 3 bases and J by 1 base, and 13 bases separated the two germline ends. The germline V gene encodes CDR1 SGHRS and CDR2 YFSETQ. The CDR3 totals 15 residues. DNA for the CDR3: TGCGCCAGCAGCTGGTTTTCAGGGACGAACACTGAAGCTTTCTTT. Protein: CASSWFSGTNTEAFF. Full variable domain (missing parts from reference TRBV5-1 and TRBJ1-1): KAGVTQTPRYLIKTRGQQVTLSCSPISGHRSVSWYQQTPGQGLQFLFEYFSETQRNKGNFPGRFSGRQFSNSRSEMNVSTLELGDSALYLCASSWFSGTNTEAFFGQGTRLTVV.

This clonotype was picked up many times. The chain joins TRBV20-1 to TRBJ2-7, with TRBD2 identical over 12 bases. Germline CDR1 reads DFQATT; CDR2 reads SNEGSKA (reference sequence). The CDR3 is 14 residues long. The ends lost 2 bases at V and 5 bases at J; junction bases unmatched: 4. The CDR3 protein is CSARNLAGGNEQYF. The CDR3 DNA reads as TGCAGTGCTAGAAATCTAGCGGGAGGGAACGAGCAGTACTTC.

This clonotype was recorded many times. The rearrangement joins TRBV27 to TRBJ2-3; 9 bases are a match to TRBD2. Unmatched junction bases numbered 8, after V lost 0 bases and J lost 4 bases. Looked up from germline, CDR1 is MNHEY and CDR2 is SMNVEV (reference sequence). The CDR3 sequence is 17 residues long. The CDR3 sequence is CASSLSWREGLPDTQYF. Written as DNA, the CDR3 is TGTGCCAGCAGTTTATCTTGGCGGGAGGGCCTCCCAGATACGCAGTATTTT.

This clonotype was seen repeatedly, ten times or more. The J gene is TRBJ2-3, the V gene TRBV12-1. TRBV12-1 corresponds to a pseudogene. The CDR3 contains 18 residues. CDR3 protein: CASSFYFRVRPSTDTQYF. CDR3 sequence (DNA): TGTGCCAGCAGCTTTTATTTTCGGGTACGCCCTAGCACAGATACGCAGTATTTT.

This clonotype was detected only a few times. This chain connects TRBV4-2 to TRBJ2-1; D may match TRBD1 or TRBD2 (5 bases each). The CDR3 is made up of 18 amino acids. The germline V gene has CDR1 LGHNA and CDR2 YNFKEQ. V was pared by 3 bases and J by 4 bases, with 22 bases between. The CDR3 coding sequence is TGTGCCAGCAGCCAGGAGCAAGCCGGGACCAGCGCTTACAATGAGCAGTTCTTC. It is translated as CASSQEQAGTSAYNEQFF.

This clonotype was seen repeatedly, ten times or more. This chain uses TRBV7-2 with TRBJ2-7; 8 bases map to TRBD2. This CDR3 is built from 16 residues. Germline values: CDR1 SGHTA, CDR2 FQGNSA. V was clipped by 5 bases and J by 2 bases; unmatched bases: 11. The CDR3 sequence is CASSAITSGGPYEQYF. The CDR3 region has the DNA TGTGCCAGCAGCGCCATCACTAGCGGAGGGCCCTACGAGCAGTACTTC. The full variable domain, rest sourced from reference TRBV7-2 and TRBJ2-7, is GAGVSQSPSNKVTEKGKDVELRCDPISGHTALYWYRQSLGQGLEFLIYFQGNSAPDKSGLPSDRFSAERTGGSVSTLTIQRTQQEDSAVYLCASSAITSGGPYEQYFGPGTRLTVT.

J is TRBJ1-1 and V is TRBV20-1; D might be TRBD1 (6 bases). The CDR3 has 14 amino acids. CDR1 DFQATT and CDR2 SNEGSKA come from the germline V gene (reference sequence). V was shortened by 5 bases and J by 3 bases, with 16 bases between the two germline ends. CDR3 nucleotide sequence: TGCAGTGCTGGAAAACAGGGCGACCACACTGAAGCTTTCTTT. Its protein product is CSAGKQGDHTEAFF.

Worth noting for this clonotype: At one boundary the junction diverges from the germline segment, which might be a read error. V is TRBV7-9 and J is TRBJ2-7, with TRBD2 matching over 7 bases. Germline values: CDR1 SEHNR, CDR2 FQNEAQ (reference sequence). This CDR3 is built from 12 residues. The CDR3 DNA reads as TGTGCCTGCAGCGGGGTATCCTACGAGCAGTATTTC. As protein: CACSGVSYEQYF. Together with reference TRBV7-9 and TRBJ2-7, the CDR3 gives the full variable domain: DTGVSQNPRHKITKRGQNVTFRCDPISEHNRLYWYRQTLGQGPEFLTYFQNEAQLEKSRLLSDRFSAERPKGSFSTLEIQRTEQGDSAMYLCACSGVSYEQYFGPGTRLTVT.

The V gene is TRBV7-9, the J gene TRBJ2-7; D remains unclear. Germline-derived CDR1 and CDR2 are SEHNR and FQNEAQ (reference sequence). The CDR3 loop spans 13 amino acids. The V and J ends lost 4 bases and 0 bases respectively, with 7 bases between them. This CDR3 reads CASSSYSSYEQYF. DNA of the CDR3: TGTGCCAGCAGCTCCTATAGCTCCTACGAGCAGTACTTC.

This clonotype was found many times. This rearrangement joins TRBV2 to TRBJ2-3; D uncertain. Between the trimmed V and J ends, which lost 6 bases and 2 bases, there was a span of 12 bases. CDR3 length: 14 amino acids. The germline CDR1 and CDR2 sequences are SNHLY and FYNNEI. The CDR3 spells CASRAQRPTDTQYF. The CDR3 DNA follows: TGTGCCAGCAGGGCCCAGCGCCCCACAGATACGCAGTATTTT.

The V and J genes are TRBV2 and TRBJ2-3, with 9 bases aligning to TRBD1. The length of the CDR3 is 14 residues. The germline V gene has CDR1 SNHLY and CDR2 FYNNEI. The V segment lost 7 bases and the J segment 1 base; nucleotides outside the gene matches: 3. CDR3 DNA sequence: TGTGCCAGCAATGGGGACAGGGGCACAGATACGCAGTATTTT. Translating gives CASNGDRGTDTQYF. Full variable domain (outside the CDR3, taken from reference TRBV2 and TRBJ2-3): EPEVTQTPSHQVTQMGQEVILRCVPISNHLYFYWYRQILGQKVEFLVSFYNNEISEKSEIFDDQFSVERPDGSNFTLKIRSTKLEDSAMYFCASNGDRGTDTQYFGPGTRLTVL.

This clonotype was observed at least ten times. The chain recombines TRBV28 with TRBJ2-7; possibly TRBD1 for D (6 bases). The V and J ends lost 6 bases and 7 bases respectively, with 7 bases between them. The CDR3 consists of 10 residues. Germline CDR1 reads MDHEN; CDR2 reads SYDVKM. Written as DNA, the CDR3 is TGTGCCAGCAGAGACAGGGAGCAGTACTTC. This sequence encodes CASRDREQYF. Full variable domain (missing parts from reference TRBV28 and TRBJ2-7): DVKVTQSSRYLVKRTGEKVFLECVQDMDHENMFWYRQDPGLGLRLIYFSYDVKMKEKGDIPEGYSVSREKKERFSLILESASTNQTSMYLCASRDREQYFGPGTRLTVT.

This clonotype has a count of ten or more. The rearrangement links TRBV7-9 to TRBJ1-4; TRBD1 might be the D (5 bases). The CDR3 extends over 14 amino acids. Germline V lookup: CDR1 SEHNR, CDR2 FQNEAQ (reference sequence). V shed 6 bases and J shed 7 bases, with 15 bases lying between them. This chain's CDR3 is CASSSREGSEKLFF. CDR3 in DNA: TGTGCCAGCAGTTCTCGTGAGGGGAGTGAAAAACTGTTTTTT.

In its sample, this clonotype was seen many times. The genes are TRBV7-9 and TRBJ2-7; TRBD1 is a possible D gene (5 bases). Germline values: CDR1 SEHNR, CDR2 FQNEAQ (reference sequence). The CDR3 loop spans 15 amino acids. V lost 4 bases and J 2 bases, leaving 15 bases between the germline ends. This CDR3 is CASSYSGHPAYEQYF. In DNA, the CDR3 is TGTGCCAGCAGCTACTCTGGACATCCCGCCTACGAGCAGTACTTC. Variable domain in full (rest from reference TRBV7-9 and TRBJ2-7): DTGVSQNPRHKITKRGQNVTFRCDPISEHNRLYWYRQTLGQGPEFLTYFQNEAQLEKSRLLSDRFSAERPKGSFSTLEIQRTEQGDSAMYLCASSYSGHPAYEQYFGPGTRLTVT.

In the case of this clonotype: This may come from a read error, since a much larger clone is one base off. In nucleotides, the CDR3 is TGTGCCAGCAGTGATGGGTCAAGTAGCACAGATACGCGGTGTTTT. This sequence encodes CASSDGSSSTDTRCF. The rearrangement joins TRBV2 to TRBJ2-3; no clear D gene. CDR1 SNHLY and CDR2 FYNNEI come from the germline V gene. The CDR3 loop spans 15 amino acids. The full variable domain, its missing parts supplied by reference TRBV2 and TRBJ2-3, is EPEVTQTPSHQVTQMGQEVILRCVPISNHLYFYWYRQILGQKVEFLVSFYNNEISEKSEIFDDQFSVERPDGSNFTLKIRSTKLEDSAMYFCASSDGSSSTDTRCFGPGTRLTVL.

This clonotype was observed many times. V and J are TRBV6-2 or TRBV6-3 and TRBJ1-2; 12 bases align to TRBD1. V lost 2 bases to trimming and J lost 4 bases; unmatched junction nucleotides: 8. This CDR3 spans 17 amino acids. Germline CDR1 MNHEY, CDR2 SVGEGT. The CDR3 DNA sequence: TGTGCCAGCAGTTACGCTCCCGGGGACAGGGGGCTCTATGGCTACACCTTC. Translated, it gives CASSYAPGDRGLYGYTF.